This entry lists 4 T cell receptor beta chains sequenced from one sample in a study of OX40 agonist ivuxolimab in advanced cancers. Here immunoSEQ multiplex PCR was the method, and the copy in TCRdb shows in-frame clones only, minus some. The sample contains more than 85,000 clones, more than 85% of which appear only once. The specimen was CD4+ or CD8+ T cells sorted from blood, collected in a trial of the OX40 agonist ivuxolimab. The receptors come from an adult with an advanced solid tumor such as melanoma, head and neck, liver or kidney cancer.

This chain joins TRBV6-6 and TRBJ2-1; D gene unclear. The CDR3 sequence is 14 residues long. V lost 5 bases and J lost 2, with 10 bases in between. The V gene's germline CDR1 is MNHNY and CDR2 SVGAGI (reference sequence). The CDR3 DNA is TGTGCCAGCAGTAACGGCGGACCCTACAATGAGCAGTTCTTC. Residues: CASSNGGPYNEQFF.

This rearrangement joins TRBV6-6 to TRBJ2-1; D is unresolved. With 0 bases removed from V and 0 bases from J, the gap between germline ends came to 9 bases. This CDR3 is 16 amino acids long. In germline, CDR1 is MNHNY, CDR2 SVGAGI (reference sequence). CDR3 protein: CASSYSMLSSYNEQFF. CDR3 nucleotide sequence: TGTGCCAGCAGTTACTCGATGCTTAGCTCCTACAATGAGCAGTTCTTC.

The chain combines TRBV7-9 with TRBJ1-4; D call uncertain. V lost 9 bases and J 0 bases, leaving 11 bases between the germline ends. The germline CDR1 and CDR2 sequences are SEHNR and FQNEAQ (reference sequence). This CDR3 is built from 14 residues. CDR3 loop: CASNLDATNEKLFF. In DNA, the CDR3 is TGTGCCAGTAACCTGGATGCAACTAATGAAAAACTGTTTTTT.

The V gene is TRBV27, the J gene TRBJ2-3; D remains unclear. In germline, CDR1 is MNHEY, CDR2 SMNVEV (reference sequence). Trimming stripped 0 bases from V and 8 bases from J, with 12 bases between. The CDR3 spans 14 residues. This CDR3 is CASSLSSPPATQYF. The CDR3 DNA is TGTGCCAGCAGTTTATCGTCACCCCCGGCTACGCAGTATTTT.